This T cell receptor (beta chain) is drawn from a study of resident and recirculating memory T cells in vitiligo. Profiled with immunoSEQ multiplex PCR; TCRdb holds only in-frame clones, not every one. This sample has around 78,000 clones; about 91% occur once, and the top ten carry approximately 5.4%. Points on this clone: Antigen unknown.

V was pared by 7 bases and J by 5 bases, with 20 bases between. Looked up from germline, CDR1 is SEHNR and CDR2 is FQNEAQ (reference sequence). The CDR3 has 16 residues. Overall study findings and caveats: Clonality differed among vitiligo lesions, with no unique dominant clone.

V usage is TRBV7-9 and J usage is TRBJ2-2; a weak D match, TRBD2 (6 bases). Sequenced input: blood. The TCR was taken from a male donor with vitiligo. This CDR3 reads CASTESGLGGTGELFF. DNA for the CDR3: TGTGCCAGCACCGAATCGGGGTTGGGGGGAACCGGGGAGCTGTTTTTT.